This T cell receptor beta chain originates from a study of brain metastases from non-small cell lung cancer. This CDR3 has 15 amino acids. Unmatched junction bases numbered 9, after V lost 5 bases and J lost 2 bases. Germline CDR1 LNHDA, CDR2 SQIVND (reference sequence). Sequencing was performed with immunoSEQ multiplex PCR; in TCRdb, only in-frame clones are kept and a portion is missing. The repertoire consists of about 15,000 clones, with over 75% occurring once and the leading ten covering 7.5% to 8%. This sequence originates from a donor at least 40 years old with non-small cell lung cancer. The rearrangement uses TRBV19 and TRBJ2-7; TRBD1 aligns across 7 bases. The sample comprised primary lung tumor tissue. The CDR3 DNA is TGTGCCAGTAGTTACCGGGACAGCTTTCCCTACGAGCAGTACTTC. This gives the protein CASSYRDSFPYEQYF.